The rows below give T cell receptor beta chains drawn from one sample of a study of cytomegalovirus exposure and HLA in healthy donors. This table comes from immunoSEQ multiplex PCR, and its TCRdb copy is limited to in-frame clones, with some not included. The sample consists of almost 90,000 clones, less than 85% of them appearing once. Input material: PBMCs. The source is a man aged 35-49 years in good health and CMV-seropositive. Each CDR3 is given with its conserved first and last residue.

>TRBJ1-2|TRBV6-1
CASSLESGTGSGYTF
>TRBJ2-3|TRBV25-1
CASSESPSGGSTDTQYF
>TRBJ2-7|TRBV6-5
CASSSTGAHEQYF
>TRBJ2-7|TRBV7-8
CASSYIGRTALSYEQYF
>TRBJ2-3|TRBV28
CASTMRTSGSTDTQYF
>TRBJ2-5|TRBV7-8
CASSHGTSVTRMIGDQYF
>TRBJ1-2|TRBV28
CASSSPSGNYGYTF
>TRBJ2-3|TRBV9
CASSVSGGRDTQYF
>TRBJ2-7|TRBV7-2
CASSLSYTYEQYF
>TRBJ1-3|TRBV6-1
CASSGLDRAPLSGNTIYF
>TRBJ1-3|TRBV6-5
CASSRSVSGNTIYF
>.|TRBV7-2
CASSLGGGGAYEQYF
>TRBJ1-1|TRBV11-2
CASHPLSARGISEAFF
>TRBJ2-7|TRBV5-6
CASSVQGAEYEQYF
>TRBJ2-6|TRBV6-1
CASTKTGANVLTF
>TRBJ1-2|TRBV19
CASNPRTGGVRLNGGYTF
>TRBJ2-1|TRBV9
CASSVGLAGGNEQFF
>TRBJ1-2|TRBV27
CASSRDDRGNYGYTF
>TRBJ1-2|TRBV25-1
CASSRPGQGYGYTF
>TRBJ2-5|TRBV6-1
CASSEAYRDSWETQYF
>TRBJ2-7|TRBV11-3
CASSLQGSYEQYF
>TRBJ2-1|TRBV28
CASSSGRGRVDEQFF
>TRBJ2-2|TRBV6-1
CAFREGAANTGELFF
>TRBJ1-5|TRBV6-5
CASSPAGEAQPQHF
>TRBJ1-1|TRBV10-3
CAIRQGMNTEAFF
>TRBJ2-1|TRBV2
CASATSGTSYNEQFF
>TRBJ1-2|TRBV28
CASSPRDYGYTF
>TRBJ2-3|TRBV27
CASSSPQGWGTDTQYF
>TRBJ2-7|TRBV5-4
CASSPSPGTAYEQYF
>TRBJ2-7|TRBV5-6
CASSLTQEFWGEQYF
>TRBJ2-3|TRBV5-1
CASSKGLPSTDTQYF
>TRBJ2-7|TRBV9
CASSVGGRDGEQYF
>TRBJ2-7|TRBV28
CASSLTGEQYF
>TRBJ1-1|TRBV6-1
CASSTRAGLNTEAFF
>TRBJ2-3|TRBV28
CASRPLTGSTDTQYF
>TRBJ1-6|TRBV6-6
CASAGTVNSPLHF
>TRBJ1-2|TRBV19
CASNGRVSSYGYTF
>TRBJ1-6|TRBV7-6
CASSFGPLGGNSPLHF
>TRBJ1-3|TRBV27
CASARQGSGNTIYF
>TRBJ2-3|TRBV5-6
CASSLVGGITDTQYF
>TRBJ1-5|TRBV18
CASSPGALRGQPQHF
>TRBJ2-1|TRBV5-1
CASSPRPLGEQFF
>TRBJ2-1|TRBV4-1
CASSQDEYEQFF